The 15 T cell receptor beta chains listed next were all sequenced from one sample in a study of blood T cells in healthy people across ages. Combining a sample-barcoded 5' primer with a J-beta primer mix, a second PCR ran for 7 to 11 cycles. MiXCR was run by TCRdb on the 5' RACE reads, yielding one entry per CDR3 protein. The repertoire holds over a million distinct CDR3 sequences, around 40% seen once, with about 4.1% in the top ten. Sequences were obtained from blood. These receptors came from a woman younger than 30 in good health.

V usage is TRBV24-1 and J usage is TRBJ2-1; 8 bases match TRBD2. The CDR3 is made up of 17 amino acids. The germline CDR1 and CDR2 sequences are KGHDR and SFDVKD. Unmatched junction bases numbered 6, after V lost 3 bases and J lost 0 bases. This CDR3 reads CATSDPQRESSYNEQFF. The CDR3 nucleotides are TGTGCCACCAGTGATCCCCAGCGGGAGAGCTCCTACAATGAGCAGTTCTTC.

Concerning this clonotype: The junction and the germline gene differ at one end; a read error may be behind it. This sequence joins TRBV10-3 and TRBJ2-5; D possibly corresponds to TRBD2 (6 bases). The germline CDR1 and CDR2 sequences are ENHRY and SYGVKD. CDR3 length: 13 amino acids. The CDR3 region has the DNA TGTACCATCAGTGCAGCCCGGGGGGAGACCCAGTACTTC. Amino acid sequence: CTISAARGETQYF.

This chain joins TRBV3-1 and TRBJ2-5, with a tentative D call TRBD2 (6 bases). V lost 0 bases to trimming and J lost 2 bases, with 10 bases between them. The CDR3 spans 15 residues. CDR1 is LGHDT, CDR2 YNNKEL, per germline (reference sequence). Here the CDR3 DNA reads TGTGCCAGCAGCCAAGATTGGCGGGATCAAGAGACCCAGTACTTC. Its protein product is CASSQDWRDQETQYF.

Only a few counts were recorded for this clonotype. The chain employs TRBV7-2 and TRBJ1-2; 8 positions agree with TRBD1. Germline V gene data show CDR1 as SGHTA and CDR2 as FQGNSA. With 4 bases clipped from V and 4 bases from J, the junction kept 8 bases outside the gene matches. The CDR3 totals 15 residues. DNA for the CDR3: TGTGCCAGCAGCTCCAGGACAGGGCTGGGCTATGGCTACACCTTC. It is translated as CASSSRTGLGYGYTF.

The chain employs TRBV15 and TRBJ1-1; D perhaps matches TRBD1 (6 bases). The ends were cut back, 3 bases at V and 2 bases at J, with 16 bases in the middle. Germline assignment: CDR1 LNHNV and CDR2 YYDKDF (reference sequence). This CDR3 spans 16 amino acids. CDR3 sequence (DNA): TGTGCCACCAGCAGCATAGAAGGGGGTTTTAACACTGAAGCTTTCTTT. Encoded protein: CATSSIEGGFNTEAFF. Using reference TRBV15 and TRBJ1-1 for the parts outside the CDR3, the full variable domain is DAMVIQNPRYQVTQFGKPVTLSCSQTLNHNVMYWYQQKSSQAPKLLFHYYDKDFNNEADTPDNFQSRRPNTSFCFLDIRSPGLGDTAMYLCATSSIEGGFNTEAFFGQGTRLTVV.

This sequence joins TRBV20-1 and TRBJ1-4; maybe TRBD1 (5 bases). V was shortened by 1 base and J by 7 bases, with 10 bases between the two germline ends. Germline V gene lookup returns CDR1 DFQATT and CDR2 SNEGSKA (reference sequence). The CDR3 has 13 amino acids. CDR3 nucleotides: TGCAGTGCTAGAGGCAGGGCAGGTGAAAAACTGTTTTTT. It yields the protein CSARGRAGEKLFF.

As concerns this clonotype: The junction differs from germline at one of its ends, possibly a read error. V usage is TRBV4-3 and J usage is TRBJ2-6; a weak D match, TRBD1 (6 bases). The CDR3 extends over 18 amino acids. Germline assignment: CDR1 LGHNA and CDR2 YSLEER. DNA of the CDR3: TGCACCAGCAGCCAAGTGGACCAGGGGCCCTCTGGGGCCAACGTCCTGACTTTC. Translating gives CTSSQVDQGPSGANVLTF.

The gene calls are TRBV4-3 and TRBJ2-7; D possibly corresponds to TRBD1 (6 bases). The CDR3 covers 15 residues. V shed 0 bases and J shed 4 bases, with 13 bases lying between them. Germline V gene sequence: CDR1 LGHNA, CDR2 YSLEER. CDR3 sequence: CASSQESGVGYEQYF. The CDR3 nucleotides read TGCGCCAGCAGCCAAGAATCAGGGGTAGGGTACGAGCAGTACTTC.

V usage is TRBV12-3 or TRBV12-4 and J usage is TRBJ2-3, with TRBD1 matching 10 bases. The CDR3 loop spans 16 amino acids. The J segment lost 1 base and the V segment lost 0 bases, leaving 1 base of the junction unmatched. Here the CDR3 reads CASSLAGTGGTDTQYF. The DNA for the CDR3 is TGTGCCAGCAGTTTAGCAGGGACAGGGGGCACAGATACGCAGTATTTT.

The gene calls are TRBV29-1 and TRBJ1-1; tentative D call: TRBD1 (5 bases). This CDR3 contains 13 residues. Looked up from germline, CDR1 is SQVTM and CDR2 is ANQGSEA. V dropped 2 bases and J dropped 4 bases, with 11 bases sitting between them. Here the CDR3 DNA reads TGCAGCGTTGAAAAGGGCAGGGTCACTGAAGCTTTCTTT. It is translated as CSVEKGRVTEAFF.

This clonotype appeared a few times. This chain joins TRBV20-1 and TRBJ2-1, with D maybe TRBD1 (6 bases). There are 15 residues in the CDR3. V was cut by 0 bases and J by 3 bases, with 12 bases left in between. Germline V gene sequence: CDR1 DFQATT, CDR2 SNEGSKA (reference sequence). The DNA for the CDR3 is TGCAGTGCTAGAGACGTCGGGACAAGCTACAATGAGCAGTTCTTC. Translated: CSARDVGTSYNEQFF.

The V call is TRBV6-2 or TRBV6-3, the J call TRBJ2-5, with a weak D call TRBD1 (5 bases). From germline, CDR1 is MNHEY and CDR2 SVGEGT. V dropped 2 bases and J dropped 5 bases, with 12 bases sitting between them. This CDR3 contains 14 residues. CDR3 DNA sequence: TGTGCCAGCAGTTACCTGGCAGGGTCGGAGACCCAGTACTTC. Encoded protein: CASSYLAGSETQYF.

The chain carries TRBV30 and TRBJ2-3, with D unclear. Germline V gives CDR1 GTSNPN, CDR2 SVGIG (reference sequence). The CDR3 covers 15 residues. V lost 1 base to trimming and J lost 2 bases, with 13 bases between them. CDR3 loop: CAWSGPSSTTDTQYF. The CDR3 DNA sequence: TGTGCCTGGAGTGGTCCGTCTAGTACCACAGATACGCAGTATTTT.

In its sample, this clonotype was seen a few times. The chain carries TRBV2 and TRBJ2-1; no clear D gene. The CDR3 sequence is 11 residues long. V was pared by 5 bases and J by 10 bases, with 9 bases between. Germline CDR1 SNHLY, CDR2 FYNNEI. The CDR3 protein is CASSKVREQFF. The CDR3 DNA sequence: TGTGCCAGCAGTAAAGTCCGCGAGCAGTTCTTC.

This clonotype was counted at least ten times. The chain is built from TRBV29-1 and TRBJ1-1; no reliable D call. Trimming left V 0 bases short and J 0 bases short, with 2 bases between. Per the germline V gene, CDR1 is SQVTM and CDR2 is ANQGSEA. The CDR3 runs to 12 residues. The CDR3 loop is CSVEEMNTEAFF. The DNA of the CDR3 is TGCAGCGTTGAAGAGATGAACACTGAAGCTTTCTTT.